A single sample gave rise to the 12 T cell receptor beta chains below, sequenced in a study of T-cell reconstitution after alpha-beta-depleted transplantation in children. Unique molecular identifiers were incorporated when the TCRbeta library was constructed. TCRdb used MiXCR to reprocess the PCR reads, holding one entry per CDR3 protein. Of 450,000 to 550,000 distinct CDR3 sequences listed, 11% were seen once; the top ten hold 14%. Sequenced here: PBMCs, mostly from graft donor cells, sampled 180 days after TCRalphabeta/CD19-depleted stem cell transplant. These TCRs come from a female patient aged 2 to 10 who had a stem cell transplant for aplastic anemia, so the T cells may come from the graft donor.

This clonotype appeared many times. The gene calls are TRBV5-1 and TRBJ2-4, with a weak D call TRBD2 (6 bases). The CDR3 runs to 17 residues. From germline, CDR1 is SGHRS and CDR2 YFSETQ. With 4 bases removed from V and 0 bases from J, the gap between germline ends came to 17 bases. The CDR3 loop reads CASSLRGTDIAKNIQYF. For the CDR3, the DNA is TGCGCCAGCAGCCTCCGGGGGACCGACATAGCCAAAAACATTCAGTACTTC.

The rearrangement joins TRBV4-3 to TRBJ1-2; unclear D gene. Trimming left V 0 bases short and J 5 bases short, with 19 bases between. This CDR3 has 17 residues. Germline CDR1 LGHNA, CDR2 YSLEER. The CDR3 DNA follows: TGCGCCAGCAGCCAAGATCTTACCGGCACCCCATTATATGGCTACACCTTC. Its translation is CASSQDLTGTPLYGYTF.

This rearrangement joins TRBV19 to TRBJ1-2; D is ambiguous. Trimming took off 1 base at V and 8 bases at J, with 11 bases between the two ends. Germline values: CDR1 LNHDA, CDR2 SQIVND (reference sequence). The CDR3 loop spans 13 amino acids. The CDR3 is CASSIAAEKGYTF. CDR3 DNA sequence: TGTGCCAGTAGTATAGCGGCAGAAAAAGGCTACACCTTC.

This clonotype has a handful of counts. This CDR3 reads CASSLGWTGAGYTF. DNA for the CDR3: TGCGCCAGCAGCTTGGGCTGGACAGGGGCTGGCTACACCTTC. This chain connects TRBV5-1 to TRBJ1-2; 9 positions agree with TRBD1. Germline CDR1 and CDR2: SGHRS and YFSETQ. Trimming at V came to 0 bases and at J to 7 bases, leaving 4 bases not matched to a gene. The CDR3 is made up of 14 amino acids.

This chain uses TRBV7-9 with TRBJ1-1; D is uncertain. The germline V gene has CDR1 SEHNR and CDR2 FQNEAQ (reference sequence). V lost 1 base to trimming and J lost 2 bases, with 11 bases between them. The CDR3 is 15 amino acids. CDR3 in amino acids: CASSLDTGANTEAFF. The CDR3 DNA reads as TGTGCCAGCAGCTTAGATACGGGAGCAAACACTGAAGCTTTCTTT.

This clonotype was found a few times. The J gene is TRBJ1-3, the V gene TRBV6-4, with D perhaps TRBD1 (5 bases). With 4 bases removed from V and 0 bases from J, the gap between germline ends came to 10 bases. The CDR3 spans 15 residues. CDR1 is MRHNA, CDR2 SNTAGT, per germline. CDR3 amino acids: CASSAGPNSGNTIYF. The CDR3 region has the DNA TGTGCCAGCAGTGCAGGGCCGAACTCTGGAAACACCATATATTTT.

This clonotype was detected only a few times. This sequence joins TRBV12-3 or TRBV12-4 and TRBJ2-1, with D possibly TRBD2 on 6 matching bases. The CDR3 totals 16 residues. Trimming stripped 6 bases from V and 1 base from J, with 16 bases between. CDR3 nucleotide sequence: TGTGCCAGCAGGCTCGGGACTCCTTATTCCTACAATGAGCAGTTCTTC. It encodes CASRLGTPYSYNEQFF.

This chain links TRBV18 with TRBJ1-3; 8 bases align to TRBD1. From germline, CDR1 is KGHSH and CDR2 LQKENI. Unmatched junction bases numbered 5, after V lost 1 base and J lost 0 bases. The CDR3 is made up of 17 amino acids. The CDR3 DNA reads as TGTGCCAGCTCACCACGGCAGGGGGCAAACTCTGGAAACACCATATATTTT. It is translated as CASSPRQGANSGNTIYF.

This clonotype has just a few counts. This rearrangement joins TRBV10-3 to TRBJ2-1; D tentatively fits TRBD1 or TRBD2 (5 bases each). Germline loops: CDR1 ENHRY, CDR2 SYGVKD. The germline V and J ends were trimmed by 7 bases and 9 bases, with 19 bases remaining between them. The CDR3 has 14 residues. The CDR3 DNA is TGTGCCATCACCGGGACCTCCGGCGCGAGTGAGCAGTTCTTC. Translation: CAITGTSGASEQFF.

This chain uses TRBV5-1 with TRBJ2-1; 9 bases are a match to TRBD1. Trimming at V came to 2 bases and at J to 4 bases, leaving 7 bases not matched to a gene. Germline lookup yields CDR1 SGHRS and CDR2 YFSETQ. This CDR3 spans 16 amino acids. This chain's CDR3 is CASSFGPGQGYNEQFF. Here the CDR3 DNA reads TGCGCCAGCAGCTTTGGGCCGGGACAGGGTTACAATGAGCAGTTCTTC.

In this sample, this clonotype turned up a few times. The chain carries TRBV7-2 and TRBJ2-1; D might be TRBD1 (5 bases). Germline V CDR1 and CDR2: SGHTA, FQGNSA. The CDR3 is 15 amino acids. The germline V and J ends were trimmed by 1 base and 8 bases, with 15 bases remaining between them. CDR3 in DNA: TGTGCCAGCAGCTTAGTGGGGCCCCGGATGGATGAGCAGTTCTTC. Translation gives CASSLVGPRMDEQFF.

In its sample, this clonotype was seen many times. The rearrangement joins TRBV28 to TRBJ2-7; a weak D match, TRBD1 (6 bases). The CDR3 sequence is 14 residues long. The germline CDR1 and CDR2 sequences are MDHEN and SYDVKM. The V end lost 6 bases, the J end lost 5 bases, and 17 bases lay between the germline ends. CDR3 sequence (DNA): TGTGCCAGCAGCCCCAGTATGGGGGCTCACGAGCAGTACTTC. Translation: CASSPSMGAHEQYF.